These 12 T cell receptor beta chains were all obtained from the same sample, sequenced in a study of molecular identifiers for immune sequencing clone quantification. TCRdb re-analysed the PCR reads in MiXCR, keeping a single row per CDR3 protein. The table shows tens of thousands of distinct CDR3 sequences, with around 19% occurring only once. Sequenced: naive CD8+ T cells from blood, with Jurkat cell RNA spiked in. Subset specified: FACS-sorted CD8+CD4-CCR7+CD45RA+ naive T cells. These receptors were obtained from a human donor in good health. Some libraries in this study had Jurkat cell RNA spiked in.

This clonotype was observed at least ten times. The rearrangement joins TRBV4-2 to TRBJ1-1; D uncertain. The germline CDR1 and CDR2 sequences are LGHNA and YNFKEQ. V lost 2 bases to trimming and J lost 3 bases, with 4 bases between them. The CDR3 contains 12 residues. CDR3 sequence reads: CASSQTYTEAFF. DNA for the CDR3: TGTGCCAGCAGCCAAACTTACACTGAAGCTTTCTTT.

This clonotype was detected ten times or more. V usage is TRBV25-1 and J usage is TRBJ2-3; TRBD1 might be the D (6 bases). The CDR3 extends over 13 amino acids. Germline V gene lookup returns CDR1 MGHDK and CDR2 SYGVNS. V lost 10 bases to trimming and J lost 3 bases, with 14 bases between them. The CDR3 coding sequence is TGTGCCACCCACAGGGATTTTACAGATACGCAGTATTTT. Translation gives CATHRDFTDTQYF.

Notes on this clonotype: Relative to the germline gene, one junction end is altered; a read error may explain this. V is TRBV6-5 and J is TRBJ2-3; D is perhaps TRBD1 (5 bases). The better agreement between TRBJ1-5 and the DNA end casts doubt on the J call. The CDR3 runs to 15 residues. Germline CDR1 MNHEY, CDR2 SVGAGI. CDR3 protein: CVSSYSPGRRDTQHF. CDR3 nucleotide sequence: TGTGTCAGCAGTTATTCCCCGGGACGGAGGGATACGCAGCATTTT.

This clonotype was found many times. The V call is TRBV7-9, the J call TRBJ1-3; 7 positions match TRBD1. This CDR3 contains 15 residues. Germline V lookup: CDR1 SEHNR, CDR2 FQNEAQ (reference sequence). V shed 5 bases and J 3 bases; nucleotides not matched to a gene: 7. CDR3 sequence (DNA): TGTGCCAGCAGCGGTCGGACAGGACTTGGAAACACCATATATTTT. Its translation: CASSGRTGLGNTIYF.

Regarding this clonotype: The junction does not match germline at one end; this may be a read error. This chain connects TRBV28 to TRBJ2-2, with a tentative D call TRBD2 (6 bases). From germline, CDR1 is MDHEN and CDR2 SYDVKM. The CDR3 is made up of 16 amino acids. CDR3 protein: CASSLLSLANTGEPFF. Written as DNA, the CDR3 is TGTGCCAGCAGTTTATTGTCCCTAGCGAACACCGGGGAGCCGTTTTTT. Combining the CDR3 with reference TRBV28 and TRBJ2-2 gives the whole variable domain DVKVTQSSRYLVKRTGEKVFLECVQDMDHENMFWYRQDPGLGLRLIYFSYDVKMKEKGDIPEGYSVSREKKERFSLILESASTNQTSMYLCASSLLSLANTGEPFFGEGSRLTVL.

This clonotype was counted ten times or more. The chain carries TRBV9 and TRBJ2-7, with D perhaps TRBD2 (6 bases). Trimming left V 4 bases short and J 2 bases short, with 16 bases between. Germline lookup yields CDR1 SGDLS and CDR2 YYNGEE. The CDR3 runs 15 residues. The CDR3 DNA follows: TGTGCCAGCAGCCACCGAGCTAGCGAGACCTACGAGCAGTACTTC. Translating gives CASSHRASETYEQYF.

This clonotype was picked up many times. At one end, the junction sequence differs from germline, possibly due to a read error. The chain employs TRBV20-1 and TRBJ2-3, with 10 nucleotides matching TRBD1. Germline loops: CDR1 DFQATT, CDR2 SNEGSKA (reference sequence). The CDR3 covers 13 residues. The CDR3 nucleotides are TGCAATGCTGGGACAGGGGAAACAGATACGCAGTATTTT. As protein: CNAGTGETDTQYF.

This clonotype was seen at least ten times. V is TRBV27 and J is TRBJ2-3; D unresolved. V shed 2 bases and J shed 1 base, with 10 bases lying between them. Germline-derived CDR1 and CDR2 are MNHEY and SMNVEV (reference sequence). CDR3 length: 15 residues. DNA for the CDR3: TGTGCCAGCAGTTTAGTGGAGAGCCGCACAGATACGCAGTATTTT. Its translation is CASSLVESRTDTQYF.

This clonotype was seen ten or more times. The chain uses TRBV7-6 and TRBJ1-1; D remains unclear. V was shortened by 2 bases and J by 3 bases, with 10 bases between the two germline ends. The CDR3 is 14 residues long. Per the germline V gene, CDR1 is SGHVS and CDR2 is FNYEAQ. Here the CDR3 reads CASSLRRTDTEAFF. As DNA, the CDR3 is TGTGCCAGCAGCTTACGCAGGACGGACACTGAAGCTTTCTTT. The variable domain in full, completed from reference TRBV7-6 and TRBJ1-1, reads GAGVSQSPRYKVTKRGQDVALRCDPISGHVSLYWYRQALGQGPEFLTYFNYEAQQDKSGLPNDRFSAERPEGSISTLTIQRTEQRDSAMYRCASSLRRTDTEAFFGQGTRLTVV.

This clonotype came up many times. This rearrangement joins TRBV7-9 to TRBJ2-5; 11 positions match TRBD2. Trimming removed 5 bases from V and 3 bases from J; junction bases left unmatched: 2. There are 14 residues in the CDR3. From germline, CDR1 is SEHNR and CDR2 FQNEAQ (reference sequence). In nucleotides, the CDR3 is TGTGCCAGCAGCCCGGGACTAGCGGAAGAGACCCAGTACTTC. It encodes CASSPGLAEETQYF.

Regarding this clonotype: A much larger clone differs by one base, so this may be a read error. The chain combines TRBV4-1 with TRBJ2-7; a possible D gene is TRBD1 (6 bases). CDR3 length: 16 amino acids. Germline V gene lookup returns CDR1 MGHRA and CDR2 YSYEKL. The CDR3 sequence: CASSQDLGTTNYGQYF. The DNA of the CDR3 is TGCGCCAGCAGCCAAGATTTGGGGACAACGAACTACGGGCAGTACTTC.

This clonotype came up many times. The chain joins TRBV18 to TRBJ1-5; TRBD1 is a possible D gene (5 bases). The CDR3 totals 16 residues. Germline loops: CDR1 KGHSH, CDR2 LQKENI. Trimming cost V 1 base and J 3 bases, with 13 bases left between them. The CDR3 here is CASSPLERGPNQPQHF. The CDR3 DNA reads TGTGCCAGCTCACCACTGGAAAGGGGCCCCAATCAGCCCCAGCATTTT. Full variable domain (missing parts from reference TRBV18 and TRBJ1-5): NAGVMQNPRHLVRRRGQEARLRCSPMKGHSHVYWYRQLPEEGLKFMVYLQKENIIDESGMPKERFSAEFPKEGPSILRIQQVVRGDSAAYFCASSPLERGPNQPQHFGDGTRLSIL.